This TCR beta chain was identified during a study of radiotherapy plus CTLA-4 blockade in lung cancer. Study summary: Among patients, about 17% showed objective responses, and around 30% had disease control.

Focal radiation with ipilimumab CTLA-4 blockade was given to patients with chemo-refractory metastatic non-small-cell lung cancer. The J segment lost 10 bases and the V segment lost 6 bases, leaving 8 bases of the junction unmatched. Germline CDR1 is MGHRA and CDR2 is YSYEKL. The CDR3 contains 14 residues. A note on this clone: Its antigen is unidentified.

Clones were sequenced by immunoSEQ multiplex PCR, and TCRdb holds only the in-frame ones, with some missing. The profile shows about 68,000 clones, around 79% of them singletons. General study findings and limits: Clones of tumor-derived TCRs expanded in blood after radiotherapy plus ipilimumab.

This receptor was obtained from a human donor with non-small cell lung cancer who had a complete response to radiotherapy plus ipilimumab. The chain couples TRBV4-1 to TRBJ2-1; the match to TRBD2 covers 11 bases. Sequencing was performed on peripheral blood, taken from a patient treated with radiotherapy plus ipilimumab. CDR3 coding DNA: TGCGCCAGCAGGTTAGCGGGGGGGCCCGCGGAGCAGTTCTTC. Its translation: CASRLAGGPAEQFF.